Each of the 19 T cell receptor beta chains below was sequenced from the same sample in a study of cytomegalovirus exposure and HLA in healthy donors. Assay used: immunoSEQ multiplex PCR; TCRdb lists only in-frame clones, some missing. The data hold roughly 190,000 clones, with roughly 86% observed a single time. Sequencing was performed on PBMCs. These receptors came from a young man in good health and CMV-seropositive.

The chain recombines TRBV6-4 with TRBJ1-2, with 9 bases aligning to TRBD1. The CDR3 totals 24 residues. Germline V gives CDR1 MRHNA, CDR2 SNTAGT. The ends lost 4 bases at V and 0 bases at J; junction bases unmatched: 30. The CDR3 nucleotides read TGTGCCAGCAGTGCCTCGTTTTCCGGGGACAGGGCCCCACTCACCACCATTACTAACTATGGCTACACCTTC. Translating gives CASSASFSGDRAPLTTITNYGYTF.

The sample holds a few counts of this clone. Here the CDR3 reads CASSPPAGGYTF. CDR3 in DNA: TGTGCCAGCAGCCCCCCGGCCGGTGGCTACACCTTC. The V call is TRBV5-6, the J call TRBJ1-2; D not resolved. V was clipped by 4 bases and J by 7 bases, with 11 bases between them. This CDR3 region has 12 residues. Germline assignment: CDR1 SGHDT and CDR2 YYEEEE.

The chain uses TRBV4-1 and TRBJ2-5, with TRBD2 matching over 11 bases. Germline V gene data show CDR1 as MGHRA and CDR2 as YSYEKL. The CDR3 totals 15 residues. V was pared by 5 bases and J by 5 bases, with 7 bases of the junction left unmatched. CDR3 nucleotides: TGCGCCAGCAGCGTTAGCGGGGGGGTAGGGGAGACCCAGTACTTC. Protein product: CASSVSGGVGETQYF.

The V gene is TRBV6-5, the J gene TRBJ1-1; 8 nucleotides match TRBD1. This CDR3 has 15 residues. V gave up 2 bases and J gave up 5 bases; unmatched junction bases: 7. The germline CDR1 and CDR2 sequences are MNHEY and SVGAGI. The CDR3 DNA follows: TGTGCCAGCAGTTACCATCGACAGGGGCGGACTGAAGCTTTCTTT. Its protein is CASSYHRQGRTEAFF.

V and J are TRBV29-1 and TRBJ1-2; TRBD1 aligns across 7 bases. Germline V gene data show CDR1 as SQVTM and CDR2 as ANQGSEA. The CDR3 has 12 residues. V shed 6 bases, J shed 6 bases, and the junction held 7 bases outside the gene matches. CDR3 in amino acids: CSVTDRVHGYTF. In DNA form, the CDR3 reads TGCAGCGTAACAGACAGGGTCCATGGCTACACCTTC.

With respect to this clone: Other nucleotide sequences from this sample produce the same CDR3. The CDR3 DNA reads TGCGCCAGCAGCTTTGGCAATGAGCAGTTCTTC. It codes for CASSFGNEQFF. V and J are TRBV5-1 and TRBJ2-1; D is unresolved. Trimming left V 2 bases short and J 6 bases short, with 3 bases between. The CDR3 totals 11 residues. Looked up from germline, CDR1 is SGHRS and CDR2 is YFSETQ.

The CDR3 sequence: CASMSSEETQYF. The CDR3, as DNA: TGTGCCAGCATGTCCAGCGAAGAGACCCAGTACTTC. The rearrangement links TRBV6-1 to TRBJ2-5; no reliable D call. Germline V CDR1 and CDR2: MNHNS, SASEGT. This CDR3 has 12 residues. The V end was cut by 7 bases, the J end by 3 bases, with 9 bases between.

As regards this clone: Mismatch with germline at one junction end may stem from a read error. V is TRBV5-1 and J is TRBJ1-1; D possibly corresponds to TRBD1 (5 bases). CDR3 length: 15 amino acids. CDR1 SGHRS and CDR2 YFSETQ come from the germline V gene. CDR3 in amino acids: CASRLGPGSNTEAFF. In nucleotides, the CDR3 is TGCGCCAGCCGCTTGGGGCCAGGATCAAACACTGAAGCTTTCTTT.

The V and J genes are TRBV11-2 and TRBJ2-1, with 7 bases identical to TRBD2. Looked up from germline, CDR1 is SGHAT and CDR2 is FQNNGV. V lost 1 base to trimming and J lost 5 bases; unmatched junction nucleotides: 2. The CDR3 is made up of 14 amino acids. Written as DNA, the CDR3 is TGTGCCAGCAGCTTAGCCGGGACTAACAATGAGCAGTTCTTC. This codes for CASSLAGTNNEQFF.

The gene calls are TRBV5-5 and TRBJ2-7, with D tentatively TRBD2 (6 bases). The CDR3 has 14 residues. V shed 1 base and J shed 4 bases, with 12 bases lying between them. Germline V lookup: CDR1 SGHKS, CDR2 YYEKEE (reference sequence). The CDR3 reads CASSLTGVGYEQYF. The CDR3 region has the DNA TGTGCCAGCAGCTTGACGGGAGTAGGGTACGAGCAGTACTTC.

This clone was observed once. CDR3 nucleotides: TGCGCCAGCAGCCAAAGGCGGACTAGCGGGGGGCCCCTCACAGATACGCAGTATTTT. It translates to CASSQRRTSGGPLTDTQYF. The chain carries TRBV4-3 and TRBJ2-3; 14 bases agree with TRBD2. After removal of 2 bases from V and 2 bases from J, the junction contained 9 bases not matched to a gene. CDR1 is LGHNA and CDR2 is YSLEER in the germline V gene. This CDR3 comprises 19 residues.

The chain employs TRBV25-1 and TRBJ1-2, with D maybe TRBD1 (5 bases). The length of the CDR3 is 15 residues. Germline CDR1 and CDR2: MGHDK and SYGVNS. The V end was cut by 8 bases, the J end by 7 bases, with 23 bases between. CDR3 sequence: CASQEGLSAFGGYTF. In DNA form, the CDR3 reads TGTGCCAGCCAGGAGGGACTCAGCGCATTCGGTGGCTACACCTTC.

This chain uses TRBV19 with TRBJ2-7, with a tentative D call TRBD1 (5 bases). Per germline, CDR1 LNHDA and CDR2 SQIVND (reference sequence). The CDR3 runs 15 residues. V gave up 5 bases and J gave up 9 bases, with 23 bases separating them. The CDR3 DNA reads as TGTGCCAGTAGTTCAGAGTCAGGGTCTGCCCTATTGCAGTACTTC. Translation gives CASSSESGSALLQYF.

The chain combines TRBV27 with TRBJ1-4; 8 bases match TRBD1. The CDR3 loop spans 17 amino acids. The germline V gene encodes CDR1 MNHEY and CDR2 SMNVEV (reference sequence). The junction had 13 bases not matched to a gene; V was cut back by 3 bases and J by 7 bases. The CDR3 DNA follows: TGTGCCAGCAGTTTGGTCCCCGGGACAGGCACTGGTGAAAAACTGTTTTTT. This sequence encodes CASSLVPGTGTGEKLFF.

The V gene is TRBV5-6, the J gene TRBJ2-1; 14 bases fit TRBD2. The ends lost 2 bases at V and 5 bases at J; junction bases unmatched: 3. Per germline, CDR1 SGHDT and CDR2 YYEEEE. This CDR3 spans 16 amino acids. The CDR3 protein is CASSFWTSGGNNEQFF. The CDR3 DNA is TGTGCCAGCAGCTTCTGGACTAGCGGGGGGAACAATGAGCAGTTCTTC.

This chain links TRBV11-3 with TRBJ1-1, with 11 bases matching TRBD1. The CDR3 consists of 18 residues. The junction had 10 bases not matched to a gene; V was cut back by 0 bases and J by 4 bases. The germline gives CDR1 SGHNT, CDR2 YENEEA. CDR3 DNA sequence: TGTGCCAGCAGCTTAGATCCCCGGGACAGGGGGAGGATCACTGAAGCTTTCTTT. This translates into CASSLDPRDRGRITEAFF.

CDR3 residues: CASSPYPVRGEQFF. CDR3 nucleotide sequence: TGTGCCAGCAGCCCTTATCCAGTCCGGGGTGAGCAGTTCTTC. The V gene is TRBV5-4, the J gene TRBJ2-1; D is perhaps TRBD2 (5 bases). V lost 4 bases and J 9 bases, leaving 17 bases between the germline ends. Germline lookup yields CDR1 SGHNT and CDR2 YYREEE (reference sequence). This CDR3 has 14 amino acids.

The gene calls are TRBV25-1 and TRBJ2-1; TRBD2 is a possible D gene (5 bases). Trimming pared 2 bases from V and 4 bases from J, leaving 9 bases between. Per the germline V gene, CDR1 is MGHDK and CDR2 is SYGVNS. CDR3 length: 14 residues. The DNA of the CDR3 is TGTGCCAGCAGTGAAAACCTAGCTTACAATGAGCAGTTCTTC. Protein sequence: CASSENLAYNEQFF.

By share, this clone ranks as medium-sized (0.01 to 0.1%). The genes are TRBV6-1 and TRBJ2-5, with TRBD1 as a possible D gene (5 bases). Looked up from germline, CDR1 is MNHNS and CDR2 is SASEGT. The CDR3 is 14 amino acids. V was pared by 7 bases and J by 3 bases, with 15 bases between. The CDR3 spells CASTNPGLKETQYF. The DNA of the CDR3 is TGTGCCAGCACTAACCCAGGGTTAAAAGAGACCCAGTACTTC.